This T cell receptor beta chain was obtained from a study of blood T cell repertoires in COVID-19. Turning to the study itself: COVID-19 samples from acute and convalescent phases originated in the United States, Italy and Spain. T cells, B-cell-depleted T cells, or PBMCs provided the cDNA or gDNA that served as material.

The V gene's germline CDR1 is PRHDT and CDR2 FYEKMQ (reference sequence). Trimming removed 4 bases from V and 4 bases from J, with 7 bases in between. The CDR3 runs to 12 residues. How the authors handled the data: Scientists estimated how many nucleated cells there were by amplifying reference gene primers. This table comes from immunoSEQ multiplex PCR, and its TCRdb copy is limited to in-frame clones, with some not included. V and J calls and clone size are copied from that table; D and trimming were computed from the DNA. This sample carries about 98,000 clones, around 87% of them seen once, and the ten largest clones take around 3%.

The sequenced sample was peripheral blood. This TCR came from a man in his fifties with active or convalescent COVID-19. The chain has TRBV13 and TRBJ1-2; D not certain. Here the CDR3 reads CASSSRSYGYTF. The CDR3 DNA reads TGTGCCAGCAGCTCGAGGAGCTATGGCTACACCTTC.